This entry describes one T cell receptor (beta chain). Its antigen specificity is not known. No much larger clone exists at a distance of one base, and base qualities are not known. These data belong to a study of shared clonotypes between healthy human individuals (dated by TCRdb to 2019 to 2021). Study-wide context: The cohort included three men and a couple of women between 18 and 49 years of age. For each donor, three plates each were used for CD4 naive and CD4 memory, two plates were used for CD8 naive, and one plate was used for CD8 memory. To estimate repertoire size and how much clonotypes are shared between individuals, the study performed deep sequencing of blood TCR repertoires from roughly five healthy adults. Libraries were prepared and TCR repertoires were sequenced by different laboratories using diverse techniques, in order to increase sequencing depth and limit assay-specific biases. Per donor, leukapheresis produced somewhere between about 0.8 and 9.5 billion PBMCs. Overall results and qualifications from the work: Because the study included a small number of donors, the genetic and exposure-history diversity represented was limited. Higher generation probabilities were observed for clonotypes shared by all four sorted-subset donors than for non-shared clonotypes. Estimated clonotype richness was generally larger for naive than for memory subsets. When a few donors were compared, the shared fraction of clonotypes was about 5% for naive CD4, approximately 3.3% for naive CD8, 2% to 2.5% for memory CD4, and 0.35% to 0.5% for memory CD8. Rarefaction of sorted-subset datasets indicated incomplete sequencing despite the large sequencing depth. Pairwise subsampling indicated that sequencing depth was expected to affect the degree of clonotype sharing among donors. Sampling was restricted to blood, and TCR repertoires in tissues likely differ from the TCR repertoires found in blood.

CD8 naive samples were CD45RO-negative cells positively selected for CCR7, giving a CD45RA+CCR7+ population that excluded TemRA cells. Healthy HIV-negative adults with no recently reported acute infections or vaccinations were included as donors. Every donor was a Caucasian adult living in Nashville, Tennessee, USA. After blood collection by leukapheresis, PBMCs were isolated using Ficoll-Histopaque density gradient centrifugation and then cryopreserved in the vapor phase of liquid nitrogen. Analytical flow cytometry was used to check the purity and quantity of every magnetically sorted T cell population. From each sorted fraction, genomic DNA was isolated and quantified by UV absorbance on a Nanodrop 2000c. TCR CDR3 regions were amplified from genomic DNA by multiplex PCR using the deep immunoSEQ assay. Extracted genomic DNA from each cell subset was distributed evenly across all wells of several immunoSEQ 96-well plates, and each plate was treated as a replicate. For sorted subsets, 150 to 250 ng of genomic DNA, equivalent to 25,000 to 30,000 T cell genomes, went into each replicate PCR. Purified libraries were quantified with a Qubit 3.0 fluorometer, sized on a Bioanalyzer 2100, and re-quantified with the KAPA Library Quantification kit. A separate single-read 150-cycle Illumina NextSeq 550 flow cell was used to sequence each immunoSEQ 96-well plate. The original methods were these. Because the immunoSEQ output included only junctional sequences and no quality scores, the filtering could not be the same as the filtering used for full-length reads. To assign V/J genes and CDR3, sequences were annotated using PyIR, a Python wrapper for IgBLAST v1.9, with IMGT germline references. Any read was removed if the V/J assignment was weak (E-value above 1e-6), the CDR3 was missing, or the read contained stop codons, out-of-frame junctions, or ambiguous translated residues. A V3J clonotype was defined by an identical inferred V gene, J gene, and CDR3 amino acid sequence. To compute the percentage overlap between repertoires, the number of shared unique clonotypes was divided by the size of the smaller repertoire. Richness of each repertoire was evaluated using RTK rarefaction, the Chao1 estimator, and Recon v2.1 estimates of unobserved clonotypes. OLGA was used to compute generation probabilities for all TCRbeta clonotypes that the gDNA method yielded from four donors. The clones in this table, taken by TCRdb from immuneACCESS, are in-frame only. Not every clone is retained; where verified, under half of the shortfall comes from an unresolved V gene, and the cause of the rest is unknown. V and J calls and clone size come straight from that table; D and trimming were deduced from the DNA. A total of hundreds of thousands of clones appear in this sample, approximately 96% of them only once. Of the sample, around 0.1% falls within the top ten clones.

Per the germline V gene, SGHRS is the CDR1 and YFSETQ is the CDR2. From cysteine to phenylalanine, the CDR3 is 15 amino acids long. The sequence is cut down to CDR3 DNA, 45 bases in frame from base 1. V and J are truncated by 1 base and 3 bases respectively, leaving an intervening sequence of 13 bases. The TCR originated in a woman younger than 45 in good health. Sequencing was performed on naive CD8+ T cells sorted from blood. The cell subset or site label here, explained by the study, means: CD45RA+CCR7+. The sequence links TRBV5-1 to TRBJ1-1, with TRBD1 as a weak D call on 5 bases. This receptor carries the CDR3 CASSLTGRPHTEAFF. The bases read TGCGCCAGCAGCTTGACAGGCCGCCCGCACACTGAAGCTTTCTTT.